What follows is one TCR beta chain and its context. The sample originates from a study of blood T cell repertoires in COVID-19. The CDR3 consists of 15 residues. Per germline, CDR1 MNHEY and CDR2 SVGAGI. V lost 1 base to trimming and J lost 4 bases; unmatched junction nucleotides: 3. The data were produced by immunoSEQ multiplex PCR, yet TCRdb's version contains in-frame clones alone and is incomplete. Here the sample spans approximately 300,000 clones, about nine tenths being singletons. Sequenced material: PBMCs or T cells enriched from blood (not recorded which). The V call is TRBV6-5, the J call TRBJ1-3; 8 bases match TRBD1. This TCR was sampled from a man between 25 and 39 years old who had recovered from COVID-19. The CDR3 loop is CASSYYTGGGNTIYF. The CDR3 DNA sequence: TGTGCCAGCAGTTACTACACAGGGGGAGGAAACACCATATATTTT.